These 31 T cell receptor beta chains originate from one sample sequenced in a study of T cells in Graves' hyperthyroidism and ophthalmopathy. RNA transcripts yielded amplified TCR beta CDR3 regions. TCR CDR3 underwent first-round RT-PCR with the HTBI primer set. Via MiXCR, TCRdb re-called the multiplex PCR reads, giving one row per CDR3 protein. The sample lists around 600,000 distinct CDR3 sequences, about 14% occurring once. Specimen: blood. The receptors here all came from a woman in her late teens or twenties with Graves' ophthalmopathy.

This clonotype came up many times. The V gene is TRBV18, the J gene TRBJ1-5; D is unresolved. CDR1 KGHSH and CDR2 LQKENI come from the germline V gene. V was pared by 3 bases and J by 3 bases, with 12 bases between. This CDR3 is 15 amino acids long. CDR3 protein: CASSPARGLNQPQHF. The CDR3 nucleotides are TGTGCCAGCTCACCGGCCCGGGGTCTCAATCAGCCCCAGCATTTT. Full variable domain (missing parts from reference TRBV18 and TRBJ1-5): NAGVMQNPRHLVRRRGQEARLRCSPMKGHSHVYWYRQLPEEGLKFMVYLQKENIIDESGMPKERFSAEFPKEGPSILRIQQVVRGDSAAYFCASSPARGLNQPQHFGDGTRLSIL.

This clonotype was recorded many times. The chain has TRBV27 and TRBJ2-1; unclear D gene. CDR1 is MNHEY and CDR2 is SMNVEV in the germline V gene (reference sequence). The CDR3 is made up of 16 amino acids. V was cut by 0 bases and J by 0 bases, with 9 bases left in between. CDR3 nucleotide sequence: TGTGCCAGCAGTTTATCGCCGGTGCTCTCCTACAATGAGCAGTTCTTC. It is translated as CASSLSPVLSYNEQFF.

This clonotype was seen repeatedly, ten times or more. The V call is TRBV10-3, the J call TRBJ1-1; possibly TRBD1 for D (6 bases). Germline V gene sequence: CDR1 ENHRY, CDR2 SYGVKD. This CDR3 has 12 amino acids. V was shortened by 5 bases and J by 7 bases, with 11 bases between the two germline ends. In DNA form, the CDR3 reads TGTGCCATCAGTCTGGGAGGGGGTGAAGCTTTCTTT. Encoded protein: CAISLGGGEAFF.

This clonotype has just a few counts. The genes are TRBV7-2 and TRBJ2-7; 8 bases map to TRBD2. The germline V gene has CDR1 SGHTA and CDR2 FQGNSA. The CDR3 has 15 amino acids. Trimming removed 3 bases from V and 2 bases from J; junction bases left unmatched: 6. CDR3 sequence reads: CASSFGAGATYEQYF. CDR3 in DNA: TGTGCCAGCAGCTTTGGAGCGGGAGCGACCTACGAGCAGTACTTC.

CDR3 amino acids: CASRQTSGGNEQFF. The CDR3 region has the DNA TGTGCCAGCAGGCAAACTAGCGGGGGAAATGAGCAGTTCTTC. The rearrangement uses TRBV2 and TRBJ2-1, with 11 bases identical to TRBD2. The CDR3 contains 14 residues. Per germline, CDR1 SNHLY and CDR2 FYNNEI. The trim removed 6 bases at V and 7 bases at J, leaving 5 bases unmatched.

This clonotype occurred many times. The chain combines TRBV3-1 with TRBJ2-7; D may be TRBD1 or TRBD2 (5 bases each). Trimming left V 1 base short and J 2 bases short, with 12 bases between. This CDR3 is 15 amino acids long. Germline CDR1 LGHDT, CDR2 YNNKEL (reference sequence). This chain's CDR3 is CASSQGGRLPYEQYF. Here the CDR3 DNA reads TGTGCCAGCAGCCAAGGGGGGAGACTTCCCTACGAGCAGTACTTC.

This clonotype was seen many times. V is TRBV28 and J is TRBJ1-1; 9 positions match TRBD1. The CDR3 extends over 17 amino acids. With 8 bases clipped from V and 4 bases from J, the junction kept 17 bases outside the gene matches. The germline V gene has CDR1 MDHEN and CDR2 SYDVKM. The chain's CDR3 is CASRLPFDRGTGTEAFF. CDR3 DNA: TGTGCCAGCCGATTGCCATTCGACAGGGGGACCGGCACTGAAGCTTTCTTT.

Ten or more counts support this clonotype. V is TRBV6-2 or TRBV6-3 and J is TRBJ1-2, with D hard to call. Germline-derived CDR1 and CDR2 are MNHEY and SVGEGT. The CDR3 is 15 amino acids. V was pared by 4 bases and J by 2 bases, with 14 bases between. The CDR3 DNA sequence: TGTGCCAGCAGTTCACCTCCGGACGGAAACTATGGCTACACCTTC. It encodes CASSSPPDGNYGYTF.

About this clonotype itself: This likely comes from a read error, as the CDR3 has no conserved phenylalanine or tryptophan at its end. This chain uses TRBV6-2 or TRBV6-3 with TRBJ1-1; D is perhaps TRBD1 (6 bases). CDR3 length: 17 residues. V shed 7 bases and J shed 0 bases, with 21 bases lying between them. Per germline, CDR1 MNHEY and CDR2 SVGEGT. CDR3 bases: TGTGCCAGCAACTCTCAATGGGCAGGGGCGATGAACACTGAAGCTTTCTCT. Residues: CASNSQWAGAMNTEAFS.

This clonotype was counted at least ten times. The chain links TRBV7-9 to TRBJ1-2; the D gene is possibly TRBD1 (5 bases). From germline, CDR1 is SEHNR and CDR2 FQNEAQ (reference sequence). CDR3 length equals 13 residues. The ends were cut back, 5 bases at V and 1 base at J, with 8 bases in the middle. Here the CDR3 DNA reads TGTGCCAGCAGCATAGGGGATAACTATGGCTACACCTTC. Translated: CASSIGDNYGYTF.

This clonotype was seen repeatedly, ten times or more. The chain is built from TRBV7-8 and TRBJ2-5, with TRBD1 identical over 7 bases. The CDR3 totals 15 residues. The ends lost 5 bases at V and 2 bases at J; junction bases unmatched: 8. From germline, CDR1 is SGHVS and CDR2 FQNEAQ. The CDR3 sequence is CASSPRRQGQETQYF. CDR3 DNA sequence: TGTGCCAGCAGCCCACGCAGACAGGGTCAAGAGACCCAGTACTTC.

Ten or more counts support this clonotype. This rearrangement joins TRBV29-1 to TRBJ2-1, with TRBD2 matching over 10 bases. The CDR3 has 14 amino acids. V shed 5 bases, J shed 9 bases, and the junction held 10 bases outside the gene matches. The germline V gene encodes CDR1 SQVTM and CDR2 ANQGSEA. CDR3 nucleotide sequence: TGCAGCGTTCCTAGCGGGAGAGGAGGCGGTGAGCAGTTCTTC. Protein product: CSVPSGRGGGEQFF.

In its sample, this clonotype was seen a few times. This sequence joins TRBV9 and TRBJ2-1, with 8 bases identical to TRBD2. In germline, CDR1 is SGDLS, CDR2 YYNGEE. With V trimmed by 4 bases and J by 7 bases, 7 bases remained unmatched. This CDR3 comprises 14 residues. The CDR3 DNA follows: TGTGCCAGCAGCAGCGGGAGTACGAAGAATGAGCAGTTCTTC. Amino acids: CASSSGSTKNEQFF.

In its sample, this clonotype was seen a few times. The V and J genes are TRBV20-1 and TRBJ2-1; 8 nucleotides agree with TRBD2. Germline assignment: CDR1 DFQATT and CDR2 SNEGSKA (reference sequence). The CDR3 loop spans 15 amino acids. Germline trimming cut 0 bases from V and 9 bases from J; bases unmatched to any gene: 10. The CDR3 here is CSARDSVAGTAEQFF. For the CDR3, the DNA is TGCAGTGCTAGAGATTCGGTAGCGGGAACGGCTGAGCAGTTCTTC.

There are many counts of this clonotype. V gene TRBV7-3 combines with J gene TRBJ2-5; D possibly uses TRBD1 or TRBD2 (5 bases each). Trimming left V 1 base short and J 5 bases short, with 11 bases between. The CDR3 totals 14 residues. CDR1 is SGHTA and CDR2 is FQGTGA in the germline V gene. The CDR3 spells CASSLKGDRETQYF. The CDR3, as DNA: TGTGCCAGCAGCTTAAAAGGGGACCGGGAGACCCAGTACTTC.

CDR3: CASSIDRGTYEQYF. The CDR3 DNA reads TGTGCCAGCAGCATCGACAGGGGAACCTACGAGCAGTACTTC. The V call is TRBV11-3, the J call TRBJ2-7; 8 nucleotides line up with TRBD1. Trimming took 5 bases from V and 2 from J; bases not matched to a gene: 5. Germline CDR1 is SGHNT and CDR2 is YENEEA. CDR3 length: 14 residues.

This clonotype occurred many times. The V gene is TRBV7-3, the J gene TRBJ1-1, with D tentatively TRBD1 (6 bases). The germline V gene encodes CDR1 SGHTA and CDR2 FQGTGA. V was cut by 5 bases and J by 1 base, with 11 bases left in between. There are 14 residues in the CDR3. The CDR3 DNA sequence: TGTGCCAGCAGCCCGGGACACCGGAACACTGAAGCTTTCTTT. Translated, it gives CASSPGHRNTEAFF.

Worth noting for this clonotype: A much larger clone sits a single nucleotide away, making a read error possible. The CDR3 region has the DNA TGTGCCAGCAGCCAGGGGGTGGGAGGGGGAGAGCAGTACTTC. This codes for CASSQGVGGGEQYF. The chain joins TRBV7-3 to TRBJ2-7, with D perhaps given as TRBD1 or TRBD2 (7 bases each). The V and J ends lost 5 bases and 7 bases respectively, with 18 bases between them. Germline CDR1 reads SGHTA; CDR2 reads FQGTGA. The CDR3 totals 14 residues.

The table lists this clonotype with many counts. The chain has TRBV6-1 and TRBJ2-7; D is possibly TRBD1 or TRBD2 (5 bases each). Looked up from germline, CDR1 is MNHNS and CDR2 is SASEGT. V was clipped by 4 bases and J by 2 bases, with 15 bases between them. This CDR3 region has 15 residues. In DNA form, the CDR3 reads TGTGCCAGCAGTGTTATCAGGGACGGGGCCTACGAGCAGTACTTC. Encoded protein: CASSVIRDGAYEQYF.

The V gene is TRBV7-3, the J gene TRBJ2-7, with a tentative D call TRBD2 (5 bases). This CDR3 spans 13 amino acids. The germline CDR1 and CDR2 sequences are SGHTA and FQGTGA. Trimming left V 1 base short and J 7 bases short, with 11 bases between. CDR3 in DNA: TGTGCCAGCAGCTTAAAGCTAGCTGGAGAGCAGTACTTC. It codes for CASSLKLAGEQYF.

This clonotype was picked up a small number of times. The chain is built from TRBV27 and TRBJ1-2, with no clear D. V shed 8 bases and J shed 7 bases, with 17 bases lying between them. The germline gives CDR1 MNHEY, CDR2 SMNVEV (reference sequence). The CDR3 consists of 13 residues. The CDR3 region is CASSVSVRGGYTF. The CDR3 region has the DNA TGTGCCAGCTCCGTCTCGGTCCGGGGTGGCTACACCTTC.

J is TRBJ1-6 and V is TRBV2; a weak D match, TRBD1 (5 bases). This CDR3 comprises 13 residues. Germline-derived CDR1 and CDR2 are SNHLY and FYNNEI. The germline V and J ends were trimmed by 4 bases and 8 bases, with 9 bases remaining between them. CDR3 nucleotides: TGTGCCAGCAGTGGGCTCAGGGATTCACCCCTCCACTTT. It encodes CASSGLRDSPLHF.

The chain carries TRBV6-1 and TRBJ2-1, with 13 bases matching TRBD2. Germline V gene data show CDR1 as MNHNS and CDR2 as SASEGT. The trim removed 7 bases at V and 9 bases at J, leaving 9 bases unmatched. This CDR3 comprises 15 residues. The CDR3 DNA sequence: TGTGCCAGCACCTGGGAAACTAGCGGGAGGGGTGAGCAGTTCTTC. It specifies CASTWETSGRGEQFF.

This clonotype was seen at least ten times. V gene TRBV7-6 combines with J gene TRBJ2-1, with 10 bases identical to TRBD2. Trimming removed 1 base from V and 8 bases from J; junction bases left unmatched: 14. Germline lookup yields CDR1 SGHVS and CDR2 FNYEAQ. CDR3 length equals 18 residues. Here the CDR3 reads CASSLGRLAGGPPDEQFF. The CDR3 DNA is TGTGCCAGCAGCTTAGGGCGGTTAGCGGGAGGCCCCCCCGATGAGCAGTTCTTC.

This clonotype was seen repeatedly, ten times or more. The genes are TRBV5-1 and TRBJ2-1, with 11 bases aligning to TRBD2. The length of the CDR3 is 14 residues. Germline lookup yields CDR1 SGHRS and CDR2 YFSETQ. Trimming took 0 bases from V and 9 from J; bases not matched to a gene: 2. This CDR3 is CASSLGLAGIEQFF. In nucleotides, the CDR3 is TGCGCCAGCAGCTTGGGACTAGCGGGAATTGAGCAGTTCTTC.

The J gene is TRBJ1-2, the V gene TRBV9; unclear D gene. This CDR3 region has 16 residues. V lost 3 bases and J lost 4, with 19 bases in between. Per the germline V gene, CDR1 is SGDLS and CDR2 is YYNGEE. For the CDR3, the DNA is TGTGCCAGCAGCGAGATTCCACCTCATCAAATCTATGGCTACACCTTC. It specifies CASSEIPPHQIYGYTF.

The chain has TRBV20-1 and TRBJ2-1, with D hard to call. V was clipped by 0 bases and J by 8 bases, with 11 bases between them. The CDR3 runs 13 residues. Germline V CDR1 and CDR2: DFQATT, SNEGSKA (reference sequence). CDR3 in DNA: TGCAGTGCTAGAGATCGAAGATTCCATGAGCAGTTCTTC. This translates into CSARDRRFHEQFF.

This clonotype was counted many times. The chain carries TRBV20-1 and TRBJ1-2, with a possible D match to TRBD1 (5 bases). The V end was cut by 3 bases, the J end by 7 bases, with 15 bases between. The germline CDR1 and CDR2 sequences are DFQATT and SNEGSKA (reference sequence). This CDR3 is built from 13 residues. CDR3 nucleotides: TGCAGTGCTAGTGAGGTGGGAGGGACTGGCTACACCTTC. It translates to CSASEVGGTGYTF.

The table lists this clonotype with many counts. The V gene is TRBV12-3 or TRBV12-4, the J gene TRBJ1-1; D ambiguous. Trimming removed 7 bases from V and 1 base from J, with 7 bases in between. The CDR3 runs 12 residues. The DNA of the CDR3 is TGTGCCAGCAAAGTGGGGAACACTGAAGCTTTCTTT. Translated: CASKVGNTEAFF.

The rearrangement uses TRBV9 and TRBJ2-1; tentative D call: TRBD2 (6 bases). The CDR3 extends over 14 amino acids. Trimming left V 1 base short and J 8 bases short, with 13 bases between. The V gene's germline CDR1 is SGDLS and CDR2 YYNGEE. CDR3 in amino acids: CASSVRPGEDEQFF. The CDR3 DNA reads TGTGCCAGCAGCGTACGACCCGGGGAGGATGAGCAGTTCTTC.

Only a few counts were recorded for this clonotype. The chain uses TRBV4-2 and TRBJ2-3, with D possibly matching TRBD2 (7 bases). The CDR3 loop spans 17 amino acids. Trimming took 0 bases from V and 4 from J, leaving 17 bases between them. The germline gives CDR1 LGHNA, CDR2 YNFKEQ. The CDR3 region is CASSQEWAGASADTQYF. The CDR3 DNA reads TGTGCCAGCAGCCAAGAGTGGGCGGGGGCTTCGGCAGATACGCAGTATTTT.